The 8 T cell receptor beta chains presented below share a single source sample, sequenced in a study of blood T cell repertoires in COVID-19. The method was immunoSEQ multiplex PCR; TCRdb's version includes in-frame clones alone and lacks a portion of them. There are roughly 150,000 clones in the sample; about 80% occur only once, and less than 4% lies in the top ten. The sample comprised PBMCs or T cells enriched from blood (not recorded which). All receptors derive from a woman aged 55 to 70 who had recovered from COVID-19.

The chain combines TRBV5-1 with TRBJ1-6, with D perhaps matching TRBD1 (6 bases). V lost 0 bases and J 5 bases, leaving 9 bases between the germline ends. Germline V gene sequence: CDR1 SGHRS, CDR2 YFSETQ. The CDR3 runs 15 residues. DNA for the CDR3: TGCGCCAGCAGCTTGGGACAGGCAAATAATTCACCCCTCCACTTT. It translates to CASSLGQANNSPLHF.

The J gene is TRBJ1-5, the V gene TRBV19, with 7 bases identical to TRBD1. The V segment lost 1 base and the J segment 3 bases; nucleotides outside the gene matches: 3. Germline V CDR1 and CDR2: LNHDA, SQIVND (reference sequence). The CDR3 is 15 residues long. Here the CDR3 DNA reads TGTGCCAGTAGTATAGGGGGACAGCTCAATCAGCCCCAGCATTTT. This encodes CASSIGGQLNQPQHF.

This chain connects TRBV18 to TRBJ1-6, with D perhaps matching TRBD1 (5 bases). Germline V gives CDR1 KGHSH, CDR2 LQKENI. The CDR3 extends over 15 amino acids. V lost 4 bases and J lost 8, with 15 bases in between. CDR3 sequence: CASSLLGGGDSPLHF. In nucleotides, the CDR3 is TGTGCCAGCTCACTTCTTGGCGGAGGGGATTCACCCCTCCACTTT.

CDR3 bases: TGTGCCAGCAGCTTAGGGCTAGCGGGGCCGCAGGGTACGCAGTATTTT. Its translation is CASSLGLAGPQGTQYF. The chain has TRBV13 and TRBJ2-3; 9 bases agree with TRBD2. Germline V CDR1 and CDR2: PRHDT, FYEKMQ (reference sequence). This CDR3 spans 16 amino acids. V shed 0 bases and J 8 bases; nucleotides not matched to a gene: 9.

The J gene is TRBJ2-2, the V gene TRBV7-6; no definite D call. V was clipped by 5 bases and J by 7 bases, with 8 bases between them. Germline V gene lookup returns CDR1 SGHVS and CDR2 FNYEAQ. This CDR3 is 12 amino acids long. This CDR3 reads CASSQVGGELFF. DNA of the CDR3: TGTGCCAGCAGCCAGGTCGGCGGGGAGCTGTTTTTT.

The chain combines TRBV30 with TRBJ1-1; 7 positions agree with TRBD1. J gave up 1 base and V 4 bases, and 9 bases lay outside the gene matches. The CDR3 contains 15 residues. Looked up from germline, CDR1 is GTSNPN and CDR2 is SVGIG (reference sequence). CDR3 coding DNA: TGTGCCTGGAAGAAACAAACAGGGGCGAACACTGAAGCTTTCTTT. Encoded protein: CAWKKQTGANTEAFF.

The chain recombines TRBV5-1 with TRBJ2-2; maybe TRBD1 (5 bases). CDR1 SGHRS and CDR2 YFSETQ come from the germline V gene. The CDR3 spans 15 residues. Trimming left V 0 bases short and J 0 bases short, with 6 bases between. The CDR3 reads CASSLVQANTGELFF. The CDR3 nucleotides are TGCGCCAGCAGCTTGGTACAGGCGAACACCGGGGAGCTGTTTTTT.

The chain links TRBV5-6 to TRBJ1-6; D is possibly TRBD1 (6 bases). The CDR3 covers 15 residues. Germline loops: CDR1 SGHDT, CDR2 YYEEEE. V shed 5 bases and J shed 4 bases, with 13 bases lying between them. The CDR3 here is CASSREGTYNSPLHF. For the CDR3, the DNA is TGTGCCAGCAGTCGAGAGGGGACATATAATTCACCCCTCCACTTT.